Sequencing of this TCR beta chain was carried out in a study of T cells in Graves' hyperthyroidism and ophthalmopathy. As concerns this clonotype: What it binds is not known.

Study-level results: Ophthalmopathy got predicted by the model a median roughly 6.1 months before its onset.

TCR beta CDR3 region amplification was performed from RNA transcripts. The HTBI primer set drove a first-round RT-PCR of the TCR CDR3. TCRdb redid the calling of the multiplex PCR reads with MiXCR, one entry per CDR3 protein. The sample has about 560,000 distinct CDR3 sequences, 16% seen once. The CDR3 is 12 residues long. CDR1 and CDR2 (germline): PRHDT, FYEKMQ (reference sequence). Trimming removed 2 bases from V and 10 bases from J, with 11 bases in between. Sequencing input: blood. The sequence was obtained from a woman younger than 35 with Graves' hyperthyroidism. The chain employs TRBV13 and TRBJ1-2; D unresolved. The chain's CDR3 is CASSLRNHDYTF. CDR3 DNA sequence: TGTGCCAGCAGCTTAAGGAACCACGACTACACCTTC.